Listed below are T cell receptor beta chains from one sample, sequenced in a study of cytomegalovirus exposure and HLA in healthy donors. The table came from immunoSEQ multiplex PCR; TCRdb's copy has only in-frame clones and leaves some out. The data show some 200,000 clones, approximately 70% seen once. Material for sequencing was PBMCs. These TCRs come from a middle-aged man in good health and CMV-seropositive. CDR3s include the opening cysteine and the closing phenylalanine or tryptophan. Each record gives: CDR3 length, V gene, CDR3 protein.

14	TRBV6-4	CASRWDSENSPLHF
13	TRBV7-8	CASSLGLVNEQFF
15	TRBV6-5	CASSYSPGQGTPIYF
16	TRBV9	CASSVGTGRGAYEQYF
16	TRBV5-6	CASSLGRGGAGWPQHF
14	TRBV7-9	CASSPGVKKGKLFF
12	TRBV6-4	CASSDSGETQYF
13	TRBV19	CASRDRGRNEQFF
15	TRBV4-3	CASSPDSSLNTEAFF
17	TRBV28	CASSPSGQGPQNSPLHF
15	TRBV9	CASSVDGQGHNEQFF
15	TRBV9	CASSERDRMAGELFF
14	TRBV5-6	CASSLLGQGYEQYF
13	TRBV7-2	CASSLGQSRAQYF
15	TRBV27	CASSLRTGDTYEQYF
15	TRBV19	CASSMPRHSYNEQFF
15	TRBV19	CASSISGSSTDTQYF
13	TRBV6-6	CASRLDRNSPLHF
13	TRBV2	CASSLRGNTETFF
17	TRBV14	CASSQDKTGGQNSPLHF
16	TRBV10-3	CAISDPRTGGSYEQYF
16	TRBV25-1	CASSGGGPQRGNTIYF
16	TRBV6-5	CASSYSESVSLETQYF
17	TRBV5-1	CASSLASGGAVSYEQYF
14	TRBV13	CASRDKPNTGELFF
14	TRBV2	CASDQGNDFNEQFF
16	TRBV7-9	CASSLQGYGASYEQYF
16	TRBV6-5	CASSYVGAGYNSPLHF